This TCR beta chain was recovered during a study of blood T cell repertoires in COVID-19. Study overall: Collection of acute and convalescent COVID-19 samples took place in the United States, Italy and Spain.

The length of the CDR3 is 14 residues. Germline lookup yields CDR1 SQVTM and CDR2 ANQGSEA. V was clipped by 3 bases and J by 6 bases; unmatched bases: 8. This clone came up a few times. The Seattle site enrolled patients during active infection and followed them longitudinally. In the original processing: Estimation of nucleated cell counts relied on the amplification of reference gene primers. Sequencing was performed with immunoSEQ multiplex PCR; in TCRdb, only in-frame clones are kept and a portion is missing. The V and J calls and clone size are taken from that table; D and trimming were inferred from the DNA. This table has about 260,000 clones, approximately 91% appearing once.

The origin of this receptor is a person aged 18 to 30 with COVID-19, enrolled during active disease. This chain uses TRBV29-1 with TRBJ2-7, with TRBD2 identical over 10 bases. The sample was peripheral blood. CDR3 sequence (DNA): TGCAGCGTTGAGGCCTCCGGGACTAGCGTCGAGCAGTACTTC. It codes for CSVEASGTSVEQYF.